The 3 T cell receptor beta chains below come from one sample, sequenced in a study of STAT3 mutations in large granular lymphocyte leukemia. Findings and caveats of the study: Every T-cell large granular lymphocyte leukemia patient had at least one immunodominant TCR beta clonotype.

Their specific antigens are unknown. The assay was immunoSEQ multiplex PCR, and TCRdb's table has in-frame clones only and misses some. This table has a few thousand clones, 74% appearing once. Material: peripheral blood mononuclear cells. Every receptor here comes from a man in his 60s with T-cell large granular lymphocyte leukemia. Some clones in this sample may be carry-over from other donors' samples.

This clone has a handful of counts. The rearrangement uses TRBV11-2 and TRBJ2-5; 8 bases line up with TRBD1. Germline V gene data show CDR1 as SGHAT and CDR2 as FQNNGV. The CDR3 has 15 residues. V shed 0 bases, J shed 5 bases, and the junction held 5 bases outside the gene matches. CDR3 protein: CASSLEQGAGETQYF. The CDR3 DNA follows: TGTGCCAGCAGCTTAGAGCAGGGGGCTGGGGAGACCCAGTACTTC.

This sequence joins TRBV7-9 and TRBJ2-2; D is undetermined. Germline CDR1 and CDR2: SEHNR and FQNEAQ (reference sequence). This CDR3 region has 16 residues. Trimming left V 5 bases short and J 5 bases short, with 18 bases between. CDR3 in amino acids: CASSPALLAKTGELFF. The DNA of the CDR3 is TGTGCCAGCAGCCCTGCACTTTTAGCAAAGACCGGGGAGCTGTTTTTT.

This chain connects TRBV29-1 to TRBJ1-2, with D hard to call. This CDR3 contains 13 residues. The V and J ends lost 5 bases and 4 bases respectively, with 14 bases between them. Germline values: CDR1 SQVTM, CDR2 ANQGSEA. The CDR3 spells CSVLWNGIYGYTF. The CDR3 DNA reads TGCAGCGTTCTATGGAACGGCATCTATGGCTACACCTTC.